A single sample gave rise to the 10 T cell receptor beta chains below, sequenced in a study of T cell responses to AZD1222 COVID-19 vaccine (dated by TCRdb to the early 2020s). The library was prepared using the immunoSEQ multiplex PCR assay. TCRdb provides this immuneACCESS table in a form limited to in-frame rearrangements. Some clones are lacking; in checked studies, under half of them reflect an unresolved V gene, and why the rest are absent is not known. The sample records about 130,000 clones, more than 75% of which are singletons. Approximately 4% of the sample is held by the ten biggest clonotypes. What the time point label conveys for this sample: baseline before first vaccination. Here the sequenced sample was peripheral blood, taken on day 0 of AZD1222 vaccination. These receptors all come from an adult in good health.

The chain links TRBV27 to TRBJ1-6, with TRBD1 identical over 9 bases. The CDR3 spans 16 residues. Losses at the gene ends were 1 base for V and 5 bases for J; bases not matched to a gene: 3. Germline loops: CDR1 MNHEY, CDR2 SMNVEV (reference sequence). Here the CDR3 reads CASSLLGQGDNSPLHF. For the CDR3, the DNA is TGTGCCAGCAGTTTATTGGGACAGGGTGATAATTCACCCCTCCACTTT.

The chain combines TRBV15 with TRBJ2-7; perhaps TRBD1 as D (6 bases). The ends were cut back, 5 bases at V and 5 bases at J, with 13 bases in the middle. The CDR3 consists of 13 residues. Looked up from germline, CDR1 is LNHNV and CDR2 is YYDKDF (reference sequence). DNA of the CDR3: TGTGCCACCAGCCTACAGGGTACCCACGAGCAGTACTTC. It translates to CATSLQGTHEQYF.

Note on this clone: Other DNA sequences in this sample translate to the same CDR3. The V gene is TRBV30, the J gene TRBJ2-7; tentative D call: TRBD2 (5 bases). The CDR3 extends over 12 amino acids. The germline V gene encodes CDR1 GTSNPN and CDR2 SVGIG (reference sequence). V shed 4 bases and J shed 3 bases, with 10 bases lying between them. CDR3 coding DNA: TGTGCCTGGACAGGTGGGAGCTACGAGCAGTACTTC. Its protein product is CAWTGGSYEQYF.

This clone has only one observation. The chain has TRBV5-1 and TRBJ2-3; 7 bases align to TRBD1. Germline CDR1 reads SGHRS; CDR2 reads YFSETQ. J was trimmed by 2 bases and V by 4 bases; bases with no gene match: 7. There are 15 residues in the CDR3. Written as DNA, the CDR3 is TGCGCCAGCAGCCGACAGGGTGCCTACACAGATACGCAGTATTTT. It specifies CASSRQGAYTDTQYF.

The chain couples TRBV29-1 to TRBJ1-1; TRBD1 aligns across 8 bases. There are 14 residues in the CDR3. The V gene end was trimmed by 7 bases and the J gene end by 0 bases; junction bases not matched to a gene: 7. Germline CDR1 reads SQVTM; CDR2 reads ANQGSEA. As DNA, the CDR3 is TGCAGCGCGGCCCAGGGGGCGATGAACACTGAAGCTTTCTTT. It encodes CSAAQGAMNTEAFF.

The gene calls are TRBV7-6 and TRBJ1-6; 7 bases align to TRBD1. The V gene's germline CDR1 is SGHVS and CDR2 FNYEAQ. This CDR3 contains 15 residues. V dropped 2 bases and J dropped 7; count of bases not matched to a gene: 5. This CDR3 reads CASSLMRGRNSPLHF. The CDR3 DNA reads as TGTGCCAGCAGCTTAATGAGGGGGCGAAATTCACCCCTCCACTTT.

The table lists this clone with a count of one. The rearrangement joins TRBV10-3 to TRBJ2-3; 11 positions match TRBD2. The junction had 7 bases not matched to a gene; V was cut back by 3 bases and J by 2 bases. The germline V gene encodes CDR1 ENHRY and CDR2 SYGVKD. The CDR3 runs to 17 residues. CDR3 nucleotides: TGTGCCATCAGTGACCCCGGGACTAGCGGACCCACAGATACGCAGTATTTT. This sequence encodes CAISDPGTSGPTDTQYF.

The V call is TRBV5-4, the J call TRBJ2-7; 9 bases line up with TRBD2. The CDR3 sequence is 16 residues long. V was clipped by 0 bases and J by 0 bases; unmatched bases: 4. Germline CDR1 is SGHNT and CDR2 is YYREEE (reference sequence). CDR3 sequence (DNA): TGTGCCAGCAGCTTGGTTGCTAGCGGGAACTCCTACGAGCAGTACTTC. Translated: CASSLVASGNSYEQYF.

This clone was seen at least ten times. This chain joins TRBV3-1 (or the pseudogene TRBV3-2) and TRBJ2-3; D is unclear. CDR1 is LGHDT and CDR2 is YNNKEL in the germline V gene (reference sequence). Trimming shortened V by 4 bases and J by 3 bases, and 5 bases separated the two germline ends. The CDR3 has 12 residues. The CDR3 is CASSLMTDTQYF. The CDR3 DNA sequence: TGTGCCAGCAGCCTTATGACAGATACGCAGTATTTT.

The gene calls are TRBV7-9 and TRBJ1-6, with D unresolved. Deletions cut 0 bases from V and 8 bases from J, with 5 bases between. CDR1 is SEHNR and CDR2 is FQNEAQ in the germline V gene (reference sequence). This CDR3 is built from 13 residues. This CDR3 reads CASSLAGDSPLHF. The CDR3 DNA reads TGTGCCAGCAGCTTAGCAGGAGATTCACCCCTCCACTTT. Together with reference TRBV7-9 and TRBJ1-6, the CDR3 gives the full variable domain: DTGVSQNPRHKITKRGQNVTFRCDPISEHNRLYWYRQTLGQGPEFLTYFQNEAQLEKSRLLSDRFSAERPKGSFSTLEIQRTEQGDSAMYLCASSLAGDSPLHFGNGTRLTVT.